This T cell receptor beta chain was retrieved from a study of T-cell reconstitution after alpha-beta-depleted transplantation in children listed by TCRdb under 2016. Describing the broader study: Using TCR repertoire profiling, the study quantitatively followed how T-cell immune reconstitution unfolded in children after TCRalphabeta/CD19-depleted allogeneic hematopoietic cell transplantation.

The CDR3 measures 13 amino acids from cysteine to phenylalanine. Only the CDR3 region is kept as DNA, spanning 39 bases read in frame from base 1. CDR1 LNHNV and CDR2 YYDKDF are derived from the germline V gene (reference sequence). V has 5 bases trimmed and J has 8 bases trimmed; junction bases matching no gene number 4. Libraries were made using PCR. Sequencing took place on an Illumina HiSeq 2500. TCR library preparation used molecular barcoding, with unique molecular identifiers applied to normalize quantification of the TCRbeta repertoire. TCRdb cleaned the public reads at Q25 with fastp, built clones with MiXCR and kept in-frame beta chains. Each record represents a unique CDR3 protein, reported with the most common genes and DNA among its rows. This sample lists a few hundred thousand distinct CDR3 sequences; over 8% were detected once. The ten largest make up 10% of the sample. This clonotype was observed a few times. Its antigen has not been determined. The input lacks base qualities; no much larger clone sits a single base away.

The rearranged chain carries TRBV15 and TRBJ2-1; the central 9 bases match TRBD1. This receptor was taken from a human donor who donated a stem cell graft to a child with SCID. Sequencing used PBMCs from the stem cell graft donor, obtained from the stem cell graft. In nucleotides, the sequence is TGTGCCACCAGCGGGGACAGGGCCGATGAGCAGTTCTTC. It translates to CATSGDRADEQFF. With all but the CDR3 taken from the reference TRBV15 and TRBJ2-1 genes, the full variable domain is: DAMVIQNPRYQVTQFGKPVTLSCSQTLNHNVMYWYQQKSSQAPKLLFHYYDKDFNNEADTPDNFQSRRPNTSFCFLDIRSPGLGDTAMYLCATSGDRADEQFFGPGTRLTVL.